The present T cell receptor beta chain was sequenced within a study of blood T cell repertoires in COVID-19. Study information: T cells, B-cell-depleted T cells, or PBMCs provided the cDNA or gDNA that served as material.

Original processing methods: Reference gene primer amplification in the assay estimated nucleated cell counts. Libraries were prepared by immunoSEQ multiplex PCR; TCRdb keeps only in-frame clonotypes and omits some of them. That table furnishes V, J and clone size, whereas the DNA furnished D and trimming. The table shows 100,000 to 150,000 clones, with 85% to 90% occurring only once. The V and J ends lost 1 base and 0 bases, in that order; junction bases with no gene match: 6. The CDR3 consists of 16 residues. Germline-derived CDR1 and CDR2 are MGHRA and YSYEKL. This sequence joins TRBV4-1 and TRBJ2-7; the match to TRBD1 covers 7 bases. Sequencing input: peripheral blood. The receptor was derived from a human donor in a cohort sampled during active COVID-19. The CDR3 spells CASSQARTGYSYEQYF. The CDR3 DNA sequence: TGCGCCAGCAGCCAAGCCCGGACAGGATACTCCTACGAGCAGTACTTC.